A single sample is the source of the 18 T cell receptor beta chains below, sequenced in a study of T cell repertoires in cytomegalovirus infection (dated by TCRdb to about 2019). The run used an Illumina HiSeq 1500. In TCRdb, the public reads were trimmed at Q25 with fastp and aligned with MiXCR, with productive beta chains retained. Records with the same CDR3 protein are collapsed into one entry carrying the most frequent genes and DNA. In this sample the table shows some 77,000 distinct CDR3 sequences, less than 4.5% of which occur a single time. Approximately 4.6% of the sample belongs to the ten largest clones. Sequencing used PBMCs. These receptors all stem from a human donor in good health (CMV status not recorded). Some clones in this sample may be carry-over from other donors' samples.

This clonotype has at least ten counts. This sequence joins TRBV10-3 and TRBJ1-2; maybe TRBD1 (6 bases). The CDR3 is made up of 13 amino acids. The ends were cut back, 10 bases at V and 7 bases at J, with 19 bases in the middle. Germline loops: CDR1 ENHRY, CDR2 SYGVKD. The CDR3 is CATNREGPPGYTF. CDR3 sequence (DNA): TGTGCCACCAACAGGGAGGGCCCCCCTGGCTACACCTTC.

Many counts were recorded for this clonotype. V and J are TRBV7-2 and TRBJ2-2; a weak D match, TRBD1 (6 bases). Trimming took 1 base from V and 8 from J, leaving 8 bases between them. The CDR3 consists of 13 residues. Germline V gene data show CDR1 as SGHTA and CDR2 as FQGNSA. This chain's CDR3 is CASSLVRGGELFF. DNA of the CDR3: TGTGCCAGCAGCTTAGTCAGGGGTGGGGAGCTGTTTTTT.

There are many counts of this clonotype. This chain uses TRBV12-3 or TRBV12-4 with TRBJ1-2; D is unclear. V was pared by 2 bases and J by 1 base, with 11 bases between. There are 15 residues in the CDR3. CDR3 DNA sequence: TGTGCCAGCAGTTTACGGCGCAGTGGTAACTATGGCTACACCTTC. It translates to CASSLRRSGNYGYTF.

This clonotype has a count of ten or more. This chain connects TRBV28 to TRBJ1-1; D perhaps matches TRBD1 (5 bases). Trimming took off 0 bases at V and 5 bases at J, with 10 bases between the two ends. The CDR3 sequence is 14 residues long. Germline V lookup: CDR1 MDHEN, CDR2 SYDVKM. CDR3 amino acids: CASSLWAEGTEAFF. The CDR3 DNA is TGTGCCAGCAGTTTATGGGCAGAGGGGACTGAAGCTTTCTTT.

Ten or more counts support this clonotype. The CDR3 loop is CASSYSTGVGEQYF. The CDR3 region has the DNA TGTGCCAGCAGTTACTCGACGGGGGTTGGGGAGCAGTACTTC. This chain connects TRBV6-2 or TRBV6-3 to TRBJ2-7, with a weak D call TRBD2 (6 bases). CDR1 and CDR2 from the germline V gene are MNHEY and SVGEGT. Trimming pared 0 bases from V and 7 bases from J, leaving 13 bases between. This CDR3 is 14 amino acids long.

This clonotype came up many times. The CDR3 DNA follows: TGTGCCAGCAGCTTTAGCGGGGGAGGTAATGAGCAGTACTTC. It is translated as CASSFSGGGNEQYF. The rearrangement uses TRBV28 and TRBJ2-7, with 9 bases identical to TRBD2. The CDR3 has 14 residues. CDR1 is MDHEN and CDR2 is SYDVKM in the germline V gene. V shed 6 bases and J 7 bases; nucleotides not matched to a gene: 10.

This clonotype was detected ten times or more. V is TRBV7-2 and J is TRBJ1-2; maybe TRBD1 (5 bases). The CDR3 is 14 amino acids. V shed 2 bases and J shed 4 bases, with 11 bases lying between them. Germline V gene data show CDR1 as SGHTA and CDR2 as FQGNSA. DNA of the CDR3: TGTGCCAGCAGCTTAAGAGGGGACTTCTATGGCTACACCTTC. It encodes CASSLRGDFYGYTF.

This clonotype was observed at least ten times. The gene calls are TRBV28 and TRBJ1-2, with 12 positions matching TRBD1. Trimming at V came to 6 bases and at J to 8 bases, leaving 13 bases not matched to a gene. CDR3 size: 16 residues. Germline V gene lookup returns CDR1 MDHEN and CDR2 SYDVKM. This CDR3 is CASSPPPGQGARGYTF. In DNA, the CDR3 is TGTGCCAGCAGCCCTCCCCCGGGACAGGGGGCGCGAGGCTACACCTTC.

This clonotype was recorded at least ten times. The chain couples TRBV12-3 or TRBV12-4 to TRBJ1-2; D not resolved. The ends were cut back, 6 bases at V and 7 bases at J, with 9 bases in the middle. The CDR3 length is 11 residues. CDR3 loop: CASSSFIGYTF. CDR3 in DNA: TGTGCCAGCAGCTCATTTATTGGCTACACCTTC.

This clonotype came up many times. The genes are TRBV4-3 and TRBJ1-1, with 7 nucleotides matching TRBD1. CDR1 and CDR2 (germline): LGHNA, YSLEER. Trimming took 4 bases from V and 0 from J; bases not matched to a gene: 5. This CDR3 is built from 15 residues. The CDR3 sequence is CASSPGQRMNTEAFF. Here the CDR3 DNA reads TGCGCCAGCAGCCCGGGACAGCGAATGAACACTGAAGCTTTCTTT.

This clonotype was seen repeatedly, ten times or more. The rearrangement joins TRBV7-2 to TRBJ2-5, with 8 bases fitting TRBD2. The trim removed 5 bases at V and 7 bases at J, leaving 9 bases unmatched. The CDR3 totals 14 residues. The V gene's germline CDR1 is SGHTA and CDR2 FQGNSA. This chain's CDR3 is CASSVGGADRTQYF. The CDR3 DNA follows: TGTGCCAGCAGCGTCGGGGGGGCTGATCGGACCCAGTACTTC.

The chain employs TRBV25-1 and TRBJ1-2; the D is unclear. This CDR3 comprises 11 residues. In germline, CDR1 is MGHDK, CDR2 SYGVNS. The V end was cut by 4 bases, the J end by 5 bases, with 5 bases between. The DNA for the CDR3 is TGTGCCAGCAGTGGGTTTTATGGCTACACCTTC. Translation: CASSGFYGYTF.

This clonotype was counted ten times or more. The rearrangement links TRBV4-3 to TRBJ1-1; D gene ambiguous. Germline CDR1 LGHNA, CDR2 YSLEER. The CDR3 covers 16 residues. V lost 0 bases to trimming and J lost 1 base, with 12 bases between them. The CDR3 sequence: CASSQERGDWNTEAFF. The DNA for the CDR3 is TGCGCCAGCAGCCAAGAGCGCGGGGATTGGAACACTGAAGCTTTCTTT.

At least ten counts were recorded for this clonotype. The genes are TRBV28 and TRBJ1-3, with 8 bases aligning to TRBD1. The CDR3 consists of 17 residues. Germline-derived CDR1 and CDR2 are MDHEN and SYDVKM. V trimming: 2 bases; J trimming: 0 bases; junction bases outside the gene matches: 6. This chain's CDR3 is CASSLADREISGNTIYF. The CDR3 DNA is TGTGCCAGCAGTTTAGCGGACAGGGAGATCTCTGGAAACACCATATATTTT.

This clonotype was counted at least ten times. V and J are TRBV28 and TRBJ2-7; the D gene could be TRBD1 or TRBD2 (6 bases each). The V gene lost 3 bases and the J gene lost 4 bases, with 13 bases spanning the gap. CDR1 is MDHEN, CDR2 SYDVKM, per germline. This CDR3 has 14 amino acids. The CDR3 is CASSFRGVIYEQYF. The CDR3 nucleotides are TGTGCCAGCAGTTTTAGGGGGGTAATATACGAGCAGTACTTC.

This clonotype was recorded many times. The rearrangement uses TRBV10-2 and TRBJ2-3, with D uncertain. The CDR3 runs to 14 residues. Trimming removed 5 bases at V and 2 bases at J, with 11 bases between. CDR1 is WSHSY, CDR2 SAAADI, per germline. The CDR3 bases are TGCGCCAGCAGTCAAGCAACGGTCACAGATACGCAGTATTTT. It yields the protein CASSQATVTDTQYF.

In this sample, this clonotype turned up many times. This chain uses TRBV19 with TRBJ1-1, with D hard to call. Per germline, CDR1 LNHDA and CDR2 SQIVND (reference sequence). This CDR3 comprises 12 residues. Trimming removed 1 base at V and 6 bases at J, with 6 bases between. The CDR3 DNA is TGTGCCAGTAGTATAGGGATTTCTGAAGCTTTCTTT. It yields the protein CASSIGISEAFF.

This clonotype was counted many times. The CDR3 region has the DNA TGTGCCAGTAGTAAACAGGGGGCGCGGACTGAAGCTTTCTTT. Protein sequence: CASSKQGARTEAFF. The rearrangement links TRBV19 to TRBJ1-1, with 9 bases matching TRBD1. CDR1 is LNHDA, CDR2 SQIVND, per germline (reference sequence). The CDR3 spans 14 residues. V lost 4 bases to trimming and J lost 5 bases; unmatched junction nucleotides: 5.